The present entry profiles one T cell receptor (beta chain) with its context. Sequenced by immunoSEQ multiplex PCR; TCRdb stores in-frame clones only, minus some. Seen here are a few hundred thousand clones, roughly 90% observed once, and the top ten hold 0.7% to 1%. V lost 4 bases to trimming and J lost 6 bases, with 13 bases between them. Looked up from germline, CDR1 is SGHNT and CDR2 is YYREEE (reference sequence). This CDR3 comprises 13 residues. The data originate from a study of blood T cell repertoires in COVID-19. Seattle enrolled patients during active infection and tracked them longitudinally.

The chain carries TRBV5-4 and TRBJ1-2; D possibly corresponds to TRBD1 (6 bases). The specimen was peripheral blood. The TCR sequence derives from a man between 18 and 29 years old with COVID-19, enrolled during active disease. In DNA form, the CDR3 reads TGTGCCAGCAGCCGACAGGATCCCAATGGCTACACCTTC. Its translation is CASSRQDPNGYTF.